This T cell receptor beta chain was sequenced in a study of response to subunit inactivated influenza vaccine. Points from the study as a whole: T cells newly recruited by each seasonal influenza vaccination are few, the authors suggested.

One entry per CDR3 protein, called by TCRdb with MiXCR from the RT-PCR reads. This sample has about 650,000 distinct CDR3 sequences, with around 15% found just once. Between the trimmed V and J ends, which lost 6 bases and 5 bases, there was a span of 11 bases. The CDR3 contains 13 residues. This clonotype was counted at least ten times. Antigen unknown. The rearrangement uses TRBV12-3 or TRBV12-4 and TRBJ1-5; D is unclear. The receptor was isolated from a man between 50 and 59 years old who received an inactivated influenza vaccine. Source: PBMCs from blood, taken 14 to 15 days before vaccination. CDR3 in amino acids: CASSPAAYQPQHF. As DNA, the CDR3 is TGTGCCAGCAGCCCTGCCGCTTATCAGCCCCAGCATTTT.